Each of the 18 T cell receptor beta chains below was sequenced from the same sample in a study of shared clonotypes between healthy human individuals. Produced via immunoSEQ multiplex PCR; TCRdb's table is partial and in-frame only. The sample records over 700,000 clones, around 70% being singletons. The sequencing input was memory CD4+ T cells sorted from blood. Specified subset: CD45RA-negative fraction. The receptors were gathered from a woman aged 25 to 39 in good health.

This CDR3 is CASSGQGQGNQPQHF. The CDR3 DNA reads as TGTGCCAGCAGTGGACAGGGCCAGGGCAATCAGCCCCAGCATTTT. This chain joins TRBV2 and TRBJ1-5; 7 nucleotides match TRBD1. The CDR3 extends over 15 amino acids. V lost 4 bases to trimming and J lost 2 bases; unmatched junction nucleotides: 5. Germline CDR1 SNHLY, CDR2 FYNNEI. Variable domain in full (rest from reference TRBV2 and TRBJ1-5): EPEVTQTPSHQVTQMGQEVILRCVPISNHLYFYWYRQILGQKVEFLVSFYNNEISEKSEIFDDQFSVERPDGSNFTLKIRSTKLEDSAMYFCASSGQGQGNQPQHFGDGTRLSIL.

The chain employs TRBV29-1 and TRBJ2-5; TRBD2 agrees at 12 bases. The J call is doubtful: the DNA matches TRBJ2-7 better. The CDR3 spans 13 residues. In germline, CDR1 is SQVTM, CDR2 ANQGSEA. The CDR3 nucleotides read TGCAGCGGGACTAGCGGGACCCCTAACGAGCAGTACTTC. Residues: CSGTSGTPNEQYF.

The CDR3 loop is CASGDSPSNQPQHF. DNA of the CDR3: TGTGCCAGTGGTGACAGTCCCAGCAATCAGCCCCAGCATTTT. V gene TRBV19 combines with J gene TRBJ1-5; D perhaps matches TRBD1 (5 bases). Per germline, CDR1 LNHDA and CDR2 SQIVND (reference sequence). Trimming cost V 8 bases and J 1 base, with 12 bases left between them. The CDR3 consists of 14 residues.

This clone was seen a handful of times. Other DNA sequences in the same sample also yield this CDR3. V is TRBV5-1 and J is TRBJ2-3, with 11 bases fitting TRBD1. Trimming took 4 bases from V and 5 from J; bases not matched to a gene: 3. The CDR3 extends over 14 amino acids. Germline V gene data show CDR1 as SGHRS and CDR2 as YFSETQ. This chain's CDR3 is CASSLGTGGDTQYF. As DNA, the CDR3 is TGCGCCAGCAGCCTCGGGACAGGGGGAGATACGCAGTATTTT.

The chain couples TRBV6-1 to TRBJ2-7; D gene ambiguous. CDR3 length: 14 amino acids. Germline V CDR1 and CDR2: MNHNS, SASEGT. Deletions cut 3 bases from V and 1 base from J, with 10 bases between. The CDR3 DNA is TGTGCCAGCAGTGACGACGGCCGTTCCTACGAGCAGTACTTC. Protein: CASSDDGRSYEQYF.

The chain employs TRBV25-1 and TRBJ1-2; weak D call: TRBD1 (5 bases). Per germline, CDR1 MGHDK and CDR2 SYGVNS. There are 13 residues in the CDR3. With 6 bases removed from V and 7 bases from J, the gap between germline ends came to 15 bases. The CDR3 DNA follows: TGTGCCAGCAGCCACCAGGGATCAGGTGGCTACACCTTC. Translated: CASSHQGSGGYTF.

This clone was detected a few times. V gene TRBV5-1 combines with J gene TRBJ2-7; 9 nucleotides agree with TRBD2. This CDR3 comprises 15 residues. The ends lost 4 bases at V and 4 bases at J; junction bases unmatched: 9. Germline assignment: CDR1 SGHRS and CDR2 YFSETQ. CDR3 amino acids: CASSTIAGVSYEQYF. CDR3 bases: TGCGCCAGCAGCACCATAGCGGGAGTAAGTTACGAGCAGTACTTC.

The J gene is TRBJ1-1, the V gene TRBV19; D unresolved. V shed 0 bases and J shed 2 bases, with 4 bases lying between them. Germline CDR1 is LNHDA and CDR2 is SQIVND (reference sequence). The CDR3 is 13 residues long. CDR3 loop: CASSIEGNTEAFF. CDR3 nucleotides: TGTGCCAGTAGTATAGAGGGTAACACTGAAGCTTTCTTT.

This clone has just a few counts. The rearrangement uses TRBV12-5 and TRBJ1-1; D is unclear. Trimming took off 0 bases at V and 2 bases at J, with 1 base between the two ends. The CDR3 is 12 amino acids. Germline V gene lookup returns CDR1 LGHNT and CDR2 FRNRAP. The chain's CDR3 is CASGLVNTEAFF. CDR3 DNA sequence: TGTGCTAGTGGTTTGGTAAACACTGAAGCTTTCTTT.

This chain links TRBV5-1 with TRBJ1-4; 10 bases fit TRBD1. Germline V lookup: CDR1 SGHRS, CDR2 YFSETQ. V was pared by 3 bases and J by 0 bases, with 8 bases of the junction left unmatched. The length of the CDR3 is 18 residues. The CDR3, as DNA: TGCGCCAGCAGCTGGGAGGGACAGGGGATTGCAACTAATGAAAAACTGTTTTTT. This sequence encodes CASSWEGQGIATNEKLFF.

The chain joins TRBV5-6 to TRBJ2-7, with 10 bases matching TRBD2. Germline V gene lookup returns CDR1 SGHDT and CDR2 YYEEEE. This CDR3 comprises 17 residues. V lost 4 bases, J lost 2 bases, and 12 bases stayed unmatched. The CDR3 region has the DNA TGTGCCAGCAGCCGGGCTGCTAGCGGGAGCCTGGCCTACGAGCAGTACTTC. It specifies CASSRAASGSLAYEQYF. Full variable domain (rest looked up from reference TRBV5-6 and TRBJ2-7): DAGVTQSPTHLIKTRGQQVTLRCSPKSGHDTVSWYQQALGQGPQFIFQYYEEEERQRGNFPDRFSGHQFPNYSSELNVNALLLGDSALYLCASSRAASGSLAYEQYFGPGTRLTVT.

This clone was seen only a few times. The chain employs TRBV7-2 and TRBJ2-5; D is perhaps TRBD2 (6 bases). V was trimmed by 2 bases and J by 5 bases, leaving 12 bases between them. Germline CDR1 is SGHTA and CDR2 is FQGNSA. CDR3 size: 14 residues. The CDR3 region has the DNA TGTGCCAGCAGCTTAATTAGCGGTCCTGAGACCCAGTACTTC. Its translation is CASSLISGPETQYF.

The CDR3 DNA follows: TGTGCCAGCAGTTTACCCCAGGGGGGTTTGCTCTACACCTTC. Protein: CASSLPQGGLLYTF. The chain links TRBV28 to TRBJ1-2, with 7 bases lining up with TRBD1. The CDR3 loop spans 14 amino acids. The V and J ends lost 2 bases and 10 bases, in that order; junction bases with no gene match: 10. The germline V gene has CDR1 MDHEN and CDR2 SYDVKM.

As concerns this clone: Other DNA sequences in this specimen translate into the identical CDR3. The chain carries TRBV18 and TRBJ2-3; no firm D call. Germline V lookup: CDR1 KGHSH, CDR2 LQKENI. The CDR3 consists of 13 residues. Trimming removed 3 bases from V and 1 base from J, with 5 bases in between. CDR3 bases: TGTGCCAGCTCACCCCGGGGCACAGATACGCAGTATTTT. Protein product: CASSPRGTDTQYF.

This chain joins TRBV27 and TRBJ1-4; 9 bases agree with TRBD1. The germline gives CDR1 MNHEY, CDR2 SMNVEV (reference sequence). CDR3 size: 16 residues. Losses at the gene ends were 3 bases for V and 11 bases for J; bases not matched to a gene: 13. The CDR3 DNA reads TGTGCCAGCAGTTTTAATGTATTGGGACAGGGACCGAAACTGTTTTTT. Translating it yields CASSFNVLGQGPKLFF.

This sequence joins TRBV15 and TRBJ2-5; 7 nucleotides agree with TRBD2. The junction had 7 bases not matched to a gene; V was cut back by 1 base and J by 5 bases. Germline-derived CDR1 and CDR2 are LNHNV and YYDKDF (reference sequence). The CDR3 is 15 residues long. CDR3 amino acids: CATSRVRGEGETQYF. CDR3 DNA: TGTGCCACCAGCAGAGTTCGAGGGGAGGGTGAGACCCAGTACTTC.

The chain is built from TRBV29-1 and TRBJ1-2; 8 bases are a match to TRBD1. Germline V gives CDR1 SQVTM, CDR2 ANQGSEA. J gave up 8 bases and V 6 bases, and 11 bases lay outside the gene matches. The CDR3 loop spans 13 amino acids. The CDR3 nucleotides are TGCAGCGTCTTGGACAGGGAATGGCGCGGCTACACCTTC. This encodes CSVLDREWRGYTF.

This clone was seen once. The chain has TRBV28 and TRBJ1-5, with D tentatively TRBD1 (6 bases). The CDR3 is 15 residues long. Trimming cost V 3 bases and J 3 bases, with 12 bases left between them. Germline V gives CDR1 MDHEN, CDR2 SYDVKM. This CDR3 is CASSFSGAHNQPQHF. The DNA of the CDR3 is TGTGCCAGCAGTTTTTCGGGGGCTCACAATCAGCCCCAGCATTTT.